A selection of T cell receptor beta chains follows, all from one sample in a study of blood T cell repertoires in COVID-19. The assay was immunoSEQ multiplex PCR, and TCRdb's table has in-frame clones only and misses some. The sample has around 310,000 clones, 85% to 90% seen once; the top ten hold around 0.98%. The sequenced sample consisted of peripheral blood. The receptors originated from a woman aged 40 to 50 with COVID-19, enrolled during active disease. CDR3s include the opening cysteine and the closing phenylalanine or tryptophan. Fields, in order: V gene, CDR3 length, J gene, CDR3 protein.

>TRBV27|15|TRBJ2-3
CASSRQGAGADTQYF
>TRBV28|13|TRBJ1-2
CASTSTVNYGYTF
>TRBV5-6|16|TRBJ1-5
CASSASGQGYDQPQHF
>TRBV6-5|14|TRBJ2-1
CAGADRGSYNEQFF
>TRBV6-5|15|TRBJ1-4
CASRPIGTGNEKLFF
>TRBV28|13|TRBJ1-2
CASSLAQDYGYTF
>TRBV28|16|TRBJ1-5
CASQIIGTGSNQPQHF
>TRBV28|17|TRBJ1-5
CASSLLAGQHSNQPQHF
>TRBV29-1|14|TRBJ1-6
CSVRLTTANSPLHF
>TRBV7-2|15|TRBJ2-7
CASSLAFGVVYEQYF
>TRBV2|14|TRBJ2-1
CASNPGQGNYEQFF
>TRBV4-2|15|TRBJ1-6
CASSQGGPGGSPLHF
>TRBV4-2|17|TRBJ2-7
CASSQELPGGAGDEQYF
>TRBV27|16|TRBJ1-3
CASSSARQGAGNTIYF
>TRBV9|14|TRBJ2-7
CASSPSLAAYEQYF
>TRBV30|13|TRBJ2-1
CACRTGSYNEQFF
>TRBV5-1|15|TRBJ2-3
CASSRQHLSTDTQYF
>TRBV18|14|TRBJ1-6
CASSPGGENSPLHF
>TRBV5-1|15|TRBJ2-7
CASSLRGRGAYEQYF
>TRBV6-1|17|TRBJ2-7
CASSERTSRTGPYEQYF
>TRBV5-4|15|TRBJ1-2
CASSLEGRQGNGYTF
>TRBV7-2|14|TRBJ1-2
CASSLDRGNYGYTF
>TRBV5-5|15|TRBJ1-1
CASSFSGTWGTEAFF
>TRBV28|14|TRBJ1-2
CASSRRGPDYGYTF
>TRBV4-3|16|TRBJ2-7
CASSHSAGTSDYEQYF
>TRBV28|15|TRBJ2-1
CASRPGGLTYNEQFF
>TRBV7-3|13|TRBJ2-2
CASSPVSTGELFF
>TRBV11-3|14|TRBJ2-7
CASSLGSEATEQYF
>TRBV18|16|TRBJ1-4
CASSPLQGSPNEKLFF
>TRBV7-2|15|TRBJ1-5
CASRAQGTSNQPQHF
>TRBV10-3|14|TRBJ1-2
CAISAMGQGSGYTF
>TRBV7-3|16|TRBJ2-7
CASSPNGASGSYEQYF
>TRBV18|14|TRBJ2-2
CASSWGANTGELFF
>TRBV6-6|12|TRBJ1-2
CASSFAGGGYTF
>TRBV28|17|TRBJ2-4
CASSRRLAGEAKNIQYF
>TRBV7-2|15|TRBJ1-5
CASSLVGYRAQPQHF
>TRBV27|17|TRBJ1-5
CASSYITGQGARQPQHF
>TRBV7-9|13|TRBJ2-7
CASSLGQPYEQYF
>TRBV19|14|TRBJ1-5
CASNSPGGVQPQHF
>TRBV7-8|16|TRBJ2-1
CASSSTRESSYNEQFF
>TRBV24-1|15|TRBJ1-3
CATSDPAGAGNTIYF
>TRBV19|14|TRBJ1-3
CASSIPGSGNTIYF
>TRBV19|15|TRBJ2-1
CASSINVRSYNEQFF
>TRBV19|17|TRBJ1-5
CASSIAGTSWDNQPQHF
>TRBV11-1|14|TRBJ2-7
CASSHGAGVYEQYF
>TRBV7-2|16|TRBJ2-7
CASSLAGGAISYEQYF
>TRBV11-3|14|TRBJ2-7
CASSPTGYSYEQYF
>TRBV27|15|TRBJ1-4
CASSFRGGGNEKLFF
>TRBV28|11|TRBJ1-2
CASVLTRGYTF
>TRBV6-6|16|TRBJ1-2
CASSYDRTSGLYGYTF
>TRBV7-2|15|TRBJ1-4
CASSGRTGFNEKLFF
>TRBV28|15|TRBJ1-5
CASSFPQQAHQPQHF
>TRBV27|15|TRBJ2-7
CASSPYRGQTYEQYF
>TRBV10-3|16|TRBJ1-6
CAISEGVPGVGSPLHF
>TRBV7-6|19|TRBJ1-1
CASSFFRDRQTQMNTEAFF
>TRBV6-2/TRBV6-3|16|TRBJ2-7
CASSYNGEGGSYEQYF
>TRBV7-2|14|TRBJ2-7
CASSLQRGGYEQYF
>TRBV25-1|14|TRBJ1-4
CASRRPGQNEKLFF
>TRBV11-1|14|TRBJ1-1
CASSLVGGPGGAFF
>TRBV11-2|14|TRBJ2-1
CASNAGTGRDEQFF